Listed below are T cell receptor beta chains from one sample, sequenced in a study of STAT5B mutations in CD4+ large granular lymphocyte leukemia. The table came from immunoSEQ multiplex PCR; TCRdb's copy has only in-frame clones and leaves some out. Of about 32,000 clones in the sample, 60% to 80% are singletons; the top ten hold roughly 0.43%. Sequenced sample: CD4+ T cells from blood buffy coats. Source of these receptors: a human donor in good health. Both conserved end residues are trimmed from each CDR3.

j_call,cdr3_length,v_call,cdr3_aa
TRBJ1-1,11,TRBV30,AWSVVWGTEAF
TRBJ2-6,15,TRBV6-1,ASSEWGLFRGANVLT
TRBJ1-5,12,TRBV30,AWSSVASNQPQH
TRBJ1-2,12,TRBV7-6,ASSLSDLPLGYT
TRBJ1-4,12,TRBV4-1,ASSLGQGGEKLF
TRBJ1-4,13,TRBV19,ASSRSQATNEKLF
TRBJ2-7,11,TRBV18,ASSPQGSGEQY
TRBJ1-6,13,TRBV6-5,ASSSEGATNSPLH
TRBJ2-1,11,TRBV7-8,ASSTGPDNEQF
TRBJ2-7,15,TRBV14,ASSQDQGGALMDEQY
TRBJ2-7,13,TRBV6-1,ASSSPPSLPYEQY
TRBJ1-1,12,TRBV6-1,ASSENAGLTEAF
TRBJ2-5,14,TRBV5-8,ASSPKGLASQETQY
TRBJ1-6,12,TRBV5-6,ASSSDRGLGTLH
TRBJ2-7,11,TRBV30,AWATTKSYEQY
TRBJ1-5,17,TRBV19,ASSPRPSTARADNQPQH
TRBJ2-7,12,TRBV5-7,ASSFGPGGYEQY
TRBJ1-2,14,TRBV6-6,ASSYSVGDGNYGYT
TRBJ2-7,12,TRBV4-2,ASSQASQGYEQY
TRBJ2-1,14,TRBV5-4,ASSLAGQAPYNEQF
TRBJ1-1,12,TRBV5-1,ASSFSQGNTEAF
TRBJ1-1,10,TRBV29-1,SVQGTKTEAF
TRBJ2-1,12,TRBV6-1,ASITGGTYNEQF
TRBJ1-1,12,TRBV18,ASSAQGGNTEAF
TRBJ1-2,13,TRBV30,AWTWGRPSGYGYT
TRBJ1-6,14,TRBV27,ASSFDRASYNSPLH
TRBJ2-3,13,TRBV19,ASSTQGKGTDTQY
TRBJ2-7,11,TRBV2,ASTPKAGGTQY
TRBJ1-1,12,TRBV19,ASSIIRRNTEAF